This TCR beta chain was retrieved from a study of cytomegalovirus exposure and HLA in healthy donors. Amplification used 60 Vbeta primers and 13 Jbeta primers. The data were produced by immunoSEQ multiplex PCR, yet TCRdb's version contains in-frame clones alone and is incomplete. The data show around 120,000 clones, with roughly 69% seen just once and 2.6% held by the top ten. The germline gives CDR1 SGHTA, CDR2 FQGTGA. V lost 1 base, J lost 9 bases, and 13 bases lay in between. The CDR3 has 14 residues. About this clone itself: Its specificity is unknown.

Donors sampled were nominally healthy, though unrecorded immune exposures were likely. The study, taken as a whole, reports: An analysis done earlier found most TCR beta V segments productive about 90% or about 30% of the time.

What was sequenced was PBMCs. The source of this sequence is a man aged 50 to 60 in good health and CMV-seropositive. The chain has TRBV7-3 and TRBJ2-1; tentative D call: TRBD1 (8 bases). The CDR3: CASSLRGGTGEQFF. CDR3 sequence (DNA): TGTGCCAGCAGCTTAAGGGGGGGGACAGGTGAGCAGTTCTTC.